One sample yielded the 14 T cell receptor beta chains listed below, sequenced in a study of regulatory T cells. Amplification used 52 TRBV primers and 13 TRBJ primers. This table comes from immunoSEQ multiplex PCR, and its TCRdb copy is limited to in-frame clones, with some not included. Of some 17,000 clones in the sample, roughly nine tenths are singletons; the top ten hold 32%. Sequenced material: CD8+ T cells sorted from blood. The receptor set was obtained from a person aged 18-30 years with CD3G deficiency.

V and J are TRBV7-8 and TRBJ2-3, with 8 bases fitting TRBD2. Germline V gene data show CDR1 as SGHVS and CDR2 as FQNEAQ. The CDR3 totals 16 residues. J was trimmed by 1 base and V by 1 base; bases with no gene match: 4. The DNA of the CDR3 is TGTGCCAGCAGCTTAGGAAGCGGGGGAGGCACAGATACGCAGTATTTT. Encoded protein: CASSLGSGGGTDTQYF.

The CDR3 region is CASSLTRGRGTQYF. In DNA form, the CDR3 reads TGCGCCAGCAGCTTGACTCGGGGGCGGGGGACCCAGTACTTC. The chain is built from TRBV5-1 and TRBJ2-5, with D perhaps assigned TRBD1 or TRBD2 (6 bases each). Germline values: CDR1 SGHRS, CDR2 YFSETQ. V was shortened by 1 base and J by 7 bases, with 14 bases between the two germline ends. The CDR3 runs 14 residues.

Judged by abundance, this clone is medium-sized (0.01 to 0.1%). The rearrangement joins TRBV28 to TRBJ1-5, with a weak D call TRBD1 (5 bases). Germline V gene sequence: CDR1 MDHEN, CDR2 SYDVKM. This CDR3 contains 15 residues. V was shortened by 3 bases and J by 6 bases, with 15 bases between the two germline ends. The CDR3 DNA is TGTGCCAGCAGTTTGGGCGACAGAGGGCGTCAGCCCCAGCATTTT. Amino acid sequence: CASSLGDRGRQPQHF.

The chain recombines TRBV6-1 with TRBJ1-1; possibly TRBD1 for D (6 bases). The CDR3 contains 15 residues. V was cut by 3 bases and J by 3 bases, with 14 bases left in between. Germline V gene lookup returns CDR1 MNHNS and CDR2 SASEGT. This CDR3 is CASSDLGGRDTEAFF. CDR3 coding DNA: TGTGCCAGCAGTGATTTGGGGGGGCGAGACACTGAAGCTTTCTTT.

The V gene is TRBV6-5, the J gene TRBJ2-6; D not certain. The V gene's germline CDR1 is MNHEY and CDR2 SVGAGI. CDR3 length: 13 amino acids. Trimming pared 7 bases from V and 1 base from J, leaving 5 bases between. CDR3 sequence reads: CASTPSGANVLTF. The DNA for the CDR3 is TGTGCCAGCACCCCGTCTGGGGCCAACGTCCTGACTTTC.

V usage is TRBV7-9 and J usage is TRBJ2-2, with D unclear. The CDR3 has 12 amino acids. The V and J ends lost 3 bases and 6 bases respectively, with 5 bases between them. Germline loops: CDR1 SEHNR, CDR2 FQNEAQ (reference sequence). CDR3 nucleotides: TGTGCCAGCAGCTTTGGGGCCGGGGAGCTGTTTTTT. Residues: CASSFGAGELFF.

The chain links TRBV7-9 to TRBJ2-1, with D maybe TRBD1 (6 bases). V lost 5 bases, J lost 8 bases, and 13 bases lay in between. CDR3 length: 13 amino acids. The V gene's germline CDR1 is SEHNR and CDR2 FQNEAQ (reference sequence). The CDR3 sequence: CASSPRGRDEQFF. In nucleotides, the CDR3 is TGTGCCAGCAGCCCCAGGGGCAGGGATGAGCAGTTCTTC.

The chain is built from TRBV5-6 and TRBJ2-2, with D unclear. Germline values: CDR1 SGHDT, CDR2 YYEEEE. The CDR3 spans 11 residues. Trimming pared 4 bases from V and 9 bases from J, leaving 7 bases between. The DNA for the CDR3 is TGTGCCAGCAGCCATACCCGGGAGCTGTTTTTT. The encoded protein is CASSHTRELFF.

V gene TRBV19 combines with J gene TRBJ1-5; D is undetermined. Trimming stripped 1 base from V and 3 bases from J, with 10 bases between. Germline values: CDR1 LNHDA, CDR2 SQIVND (reference sequence). CDR3 length equals 15 residues. The CDR3 sequence is CASSIGRSYNQPQHF. DNA for the CDR3: TGTGCCAGTAGTATAGGGAGATCCTACAATCAGCCCCAGCATTTT.

About this clone: As the CDR3 is not closed by the conserved phenylalanine or tryptophan, this likely results from a read error. The chain combines TRBV10-3 with TRBJ1-2; the D gene is possibly TRBD1 (6 bases). The CDR3 has 13 residues. The V gene's germline CDR1 is ENHRY and CDR2 SYGVKD. Trimming took off 3 bases at V and 8 bases at J, with 13 bases between the two ends. CDR3 in amino acids: CAISDRGAGGYTL. In DNA form, the CDR3 reads TGTGCCATCAGTGACAGGGGCGCGGGCGGCTACACCCTC.

The chain is built from TRBV7-9 and TRBJ2-1; D gene unclear. Germline V gene lookup returns CDR1 SEHNR and CDR2 FQNEAQ (reference sequence). V was trimmed by 5 bases and J by 8 bases, leaving 10 bases between them. The length of the CDR3 is 12 residues. The CDR3 protein is CASSENVDEQFF. The CDR3 nucleotides are TGTGCCAGCAGCGAGAACGTCGATGAGCAGTTCTTC.

CDR3 DNA sequence: TGTGCCAGCAGCTTACAGAGCGGTCGATTCCAAGAGACCCAGTACTTC. Its translation is CASSLQSGRFQETQYF. The genes are TRBV11-2 and TRBJ2-5; possibly TRBD2 for D (5 bases). The germline gives CDR1 SGHAT, CDR2 FQNNGV. The CDR3 spans 16 residues. Trimming removed 2 bases from V and 1 base from J, with 14 bases in between.

This chain joins TRBV27 and TRBJ1-4, with a tentative D call TRBD1 (6 bases). Per germline, CDR1 MNHEY and CDR2 SMNVEV (reference sequence). The length of the CDR3 is 13 residues. Between the trimmed V and J ends, which lost 7 bases and 3 bases, there was a span of 9 bases. As DNA, the CDR3 is TGTGCCAGCATGGGGGCGGCTAATGAAAAACTGTTTTTT. Translating gives CASMGAANEKLFF. Based on the CDR3 plus reference TRBV27 and TRBJ1-4, the full variable domain is EAQVTQNPRYLITVTGKKLTVTCSQNMNHEYMSWYRQDPGLGLRQIYYSMNVEVTDKGDVPEGYKVSRKEKRNFPLILESPSPNQTSLYFCASMGAANEKLFFGSGTQLSVL.

In its sample, this clone ranks as medium-sized. The chain recombines TRBV7-9 with TRBJ2-7, with D maybe TRBD2 (5 bases). Trimming took off 8 bases at V and 4 bases at J, with 21 bases between the two ends. The CDR3 consists of 15 residues. Germline CDR1 and CDR2: SEHNR and FQNEAQ (reference sequence). In nucleotides, the CDR3 is TGTGCCAGCGCTAGCCCGGGAAGTAATGGTTACGAGCAGTACTTC. As protein: CASASPGSNGYEQYF. The full variable domain, rest sourced from reference TRBV7-9 and TRBJ2-7, is DTGVSQNPRHKITKRGQNVTFRCDPISEHNRLYWYRQTLGQGPEFLTYFQNEAQLEKSRLLSDRFSAERPKGSFSTLEIQRTEQGDSAMYLCASASPGSNGYEQYFGPGTRLTVT.